The clone carrying this TCR beta chain was seen more than once but under ten times. The data derive from a study of blood T cell repertoires in COVID-19. Germline values: CDR1 MNHEY, CDR2 SVGAGI. Trimming took 8 bases from V and 0 from J, leaving 14 bases between them. The CDR3 spans 15 residues. How the authors handled the data: Estimation of nucleated cell counts was performed using reference gene primer amplification. Clones were read by immunoSEQ multiplex PCR, and TCRdb kept only the in-frame ones, dropping some. V, J and clone size were drawn from that table, and D and trimming were deduced from the DNA. The sample has 120,000 or so clones, about 86% seen once.

The chain carries TRBV6-5 and TRBJ2-1; D perhaps matches TRBD2 (6 bases). Sample: peripheral blood. This receptor was obtained from a man of 80 years or more with active or convalescent COVID-19. The CDR3 DNA sequence: TGTGCCAGCCGACACCGGGGGAGCTCCTACAATGAGCAGTTCTTC. The encoded protein is CASRHRGSSYNEQFF.